The 21 T cell receptor beta chains in this list originate from one sample, sequenced in a study of T-cell reconstitution after alpha-beta-depleted transplantation in children. Preparation of the TCRbeta library used unique molecular identifiers. TCRdb fed the PCR reads into MiXCR, producing one record per CDR3 protein. The sample contains 440,000 or so distinct CDR3 sequences, about a tenth of which appear only once. The sample here was PBMCs from the stem cell graft donor, taken from the stem cell graft. These receptors originate from a human donor who donated a stem cell graft to a child with acute myeloid leukemia.

The chain carries TRBV5-6 and TRBJ1-6, with 9 bases lining up with TRBD1. This CDR3 contains 15 residues. Germline CDR1 and CDR2: SGHDT and YYEEEE. V gave up 0 bases and J gave up 9 bases; unmatched junction bases: 4. CDR3 in amino acids: CASSLGQGVISPLHF. DNA of the CDR3: TGTGCCAGCAGCTTGGGACAGGGGGTGATTTCACCCCTCCACTTT.

This sequence joins TRBV5-1 and TRBJ1-2; 7 bases line up with TRBD1. Germline V gene data show CDR1 as SGHRS and CDR2 as YFSETQ. The CDR3 is made up of 14 amino acids. V lost 5 bases, J lost 3 bases, and 7 bases stayed unmatched. The CDR3 DNA follows: TGCGCCAGCAGTGTCGCCGGGACAGACTATGGCTACACCTTC. It encodes CASSVAGTDYGYTF.

The V call is TRBV9, the J call TRBJ2-6; 13 positions agree with TRBD2. The CDR3 consists of 18 residues. Unmatched junction bases numbered 0, after V lost 0 bases and J lost 0 bases. CDR1 and CDR2 (germline): SGDLS, YYNGEE. The CDR3 DNA is TGTGCCAGCAGCGTAGGGACTAGCGGGGGCTCTGGGGCCAACGTCCTGACTTTC. Translated: CASSVGTSGGSGANVLTF.

In this sample, this clonotype turned up a few times. The rearrangement joins TRBV3-1 to TRBJ2-7; TRBD2 matches 9 bases. Unmatched junction bases numbered 13, after V lost 0 bases and J lost 7 bases. The CDR3 has 17 amino acids. Germline lookup yields CDR1 LGHDT and CDR2 YNNKEL (reference sequence). CDR3 amino acids: CASSQDLASGTSGEQYF. CDR3 nucleotides: TGTGCCAGCAGCCAAGATTTGGCTAGCGGGACATCGGGGGAGCAGTACTTC.

A note on this clonotype: A much more abundant neighbour one base away suggests this may be a read error. V and J are TRBV27 and TRBJ1-1; no firm D call. The ends were cut back, 10 bases at V and 0 bases at J, with 12 bases in the middle. CDR3 size: 13 residues. Looked up from germline, CDR1 is MNHEY and CDR2 is SMNVEV (reference sequence). CDR3 DNA sequence: TGTGCCACCATATCCGGGATGAACACTGAAGCTTTCTTT. Amino acid sequence: CATISGMNTEAFF.

This clonotype appeared many times. V and J are TRBV12-3 or TRBV12-4 and TRBJ2-2, with 9 bases identical to TRBD2. CDR3 length equals 15 residues. J lost 6 bases, V lost 2 bases, and 4 bases had no gene match. The chain's CDR3 is CASSLQAGGAGELFF. In DNA form, the CDR3 reads TGTGCCAGCAGTTTACAAGCGGGAGGTGCCGGGGAGCTGTTTTTT.

This clonotype was observed a handful of times. The V gene is TRBV7-9, the J gene TRBJ2-1, with 7 nucleotides matching TRBD2. CDR1 and CDR2 from the germline V gene are SEHNR and FQNEAQ (reference sequence). The CDR3 runs to 15 residues. Trimming took 8 bases from V and 5 from J; bases not matched to a gene: 12. This CDR3 reads CASLGGEGLDNEQFF. Written as DNA, the CDR3 is TGTGCCAGCCTGGGGGGGGAGGGCCTGGACAATGAGCAGTTCTTC.

This clonotype was counted a few times. The rearrangement links TRBV29-1 to TRBJ1-2, with D possibly TRBD1 on 6 matching bases. V was cut by 4 bases and J by 4 bases, with 13 bases left in between. The germline V gene encodes CDR1 SQVTM and CDR2 ANQGSEA. The CDR3 is made up of 13 amino acids. The chain's CDR3 is CSVGQGYGYGYTF. CDR3 DNA sequence: TGCAGCGTTGGGCAGGGGTACGGCTATGGCTACACCTTC. The whole variable domain, remainder taken from reference TRBV29-1 and TRBJ1-2, is SAVISQKPSRDICQRGTSLTIQCQVDSQVTMMFWYRQQPGQSLTLIATANQGSEATYESGFVIDKFPISRPNLTFSTLTVSNMSPEDSSIYLCSVGQGYGYGYTFGSGTRLTVV.

V gene TRBV28 combines with J gene TRBJ2-5; weak D call: TRBD2 (6 bases). Germline V gene lookup returns CDR1 MDHEN and CDR2 SYDVKM. V lost 5 bases, J lost 4 bases, and 11 bases lay in between. CDR3 length: 13 amino acids. The CDR3, as DNA: TGTGCCAGCAGTCTAGGGAGGATAGAGACCCAGTACTTC. Its translation: CASSLGRIETQYF. Full variable domain (missing parts from reference TRBV28 and TRBJ2-5): DVKVTQSSRYLVKRTGEKVFLECVQDMDHENMFWYRQDPGLGLRLIYFSYDVKMKEKGDIPEGYSVSREKKERFSLILESASTNQTSMYLCASSLGRIETQYFGPGTRLLVL.

This sequence joins TRBV10-2 and TRBJ2-7; tentative D call: TRBD2 (6 bases). Trimming removed 6 bases from V and 3 bases from J, with 15 bases in between. The CDR3 is made up of 14 amino acids. Germline V lookup: CDR1 WSHSY, CDR2 SAAADI. In nucleotides, the CDR3 is TGCGCCAGCAGGTCCCTCGGGGGAGGCTACGAGCAGTACGTC. Amino acids: CASRSLGGGYEQYV.

The sample holds one count of this clonotype. A much larger clonotype is one base distant, so this may be a read error. J is TRBJ1-1 and V is TRBV7-3; D not resolved. The CDR3 runs 13 residues. Deletions cut 5 bases from V and 5 bases from J, with 12 bases between. Germline lookup yields CDR1 SGHTA and CDR2 FQGTGA. CDR3 sequence (DNA): TGTGCCAGCAGCCCTACGGAGAGGACTGAAGCTTTCTTT. Amino acid sequence: CASSPTERTEAFF.

There are many counts of this clonotype. CDR3 DNA sequence: TGTGCCAGCAGTTTATCCGGACACCCGTACAATGAGCAGTTCTTC. Amino acids: CASSLSGHPYNEQFF. The chain uses TRBV27 and TRBJ2-1; TRBD1 might be the D (5 bases). The CDR3 length is 15 residues. The V end lost 0 bases, the J end lost 4 bases, and 10 bases lay between the germline ends. Germline V CDR1 and CDR2: MNHEY, SMNVEV (reference sequence).

The V call is TRBV5-6, the J call TRBJ1-2, with D hard to call. The V end was cut by 5 bases, the J end by 5 bases, with 13 bases between. This CDR3 is 13 amino acids long. Germline CDR1 and CDR2: SGHDT and YYEEEE. The CDR3 nucleotides are TGTGCCAGCAGTCGGACCGAGGGTTATGGCTACACCTTC. Encoded protein: CASSRTEGYGYTF.

V is TRBV7-6 and J is TRBJ2-7; 11 nucleotides match TRBD2. Looked up from germline, CDR1 is SGHVS and CDR2 is FNYEAQ. V dropped 4 bases and J dropped 6; count of bases not matched to a gene: 17. The CDR3 has 18 amino acids. CDR3 nucleotides: TGTGCCAGCAGCTCCCCTCGTAGCGGGAGGGCCTTACGTGGCGAGCAGTACTTC. As protein: CASSSPRSGRALRGEQYF. The variable domain in full, completed from reference TRBV7-6 and TRBJ2-7, reads GAGVSQSPRYKVTKRGQDVALRCDPISGHVSLYWYRQALGQGPEFLTYFNYEAQQDKSGLPNDRFSAERPEGSISTLTIQRTEQRDSAMYRCASSSPRSGRALRGEQYFGPGTRLTVT.

This rearrangement joins TRBV5-5 to TRBJ1-1; D call uncertain. The V end was cut by 2 bases, the J end by 1 base, with 12 bases between. CDR3 length equals 15 residues. Germline assignment: CDR1 SGHKS and CDR2 YYEKEE (reference sequence). CDR3 DNA: TGTGCCAGCAGCTTATATCCTGTAGCGAACACTGAAGCTTTCTTT. It specifies CASSLYPVANTEAFF.

This clonotype was counted only a few times. Here the CDR3 reads CSGYHRGPSNYGYTF. CDR3 nucleotides: TGCAGCGGTTATCACAGAGGGCCTAGTAACTATGGCTACACCTTC. This sequence joins TRBV29-1 and TRBJ1-2; D unclear. Germline assignment: CDR1 SQVTM and CDR2 ANQGSEA. The CDR3 contains 15 residues. V lost 7 bases, J lost 1 base, and 19 bases lay in between.

This clonotype was detected a few times. This chain joins TRBV20-1 and TRBJ1-3; TRBD1 is a possible D gene (5 bases). Germline CDR1 reads DFQATT; CDR2 reads SNEGSKA (reference sequence). V gave up 0 bases and J gave up 0 bases, with 15 bases separating them. The CDR3 totals 17 residues. The CDR3 DNA follows: TGCAGTGCTAGAGACTTGGGGGATCAGAGCTCTGGAAACACCATATATTTT. This translates into CSARDLGDQSSGNTIYF.

This clonotype was counted ten times or more. The J gene is TRBJ2-5, the V gene TRBV7-2; 14 nucleotides match TRBD2. J was trimmed by 3 bases and V by 5 bases; bases with no gene match: 8. The CDR3 is 17 residues long. Germline lookup yields CDR1 SGHTA and CDR2 FQGNSA. As DNA, the CDR3 is TGTGCCAGCAGCCTCTCCGGGACTAGCGGGGGTAAAGAGACCCAGTACTTC. Amino acid sequence: CASSLSGTSGGKETQYF.

This clonotype was counted many times. This rearrangement joins TRBV29-1 to TRBJ2-1; perhaps TRBD2 as D (6 bases). Trimming removed 4 bases at V and 3 bases at J, with 16 bases between. This CDR3 is 15 amino acids long. CDR1 and CDR2 from the germline V gene are SQVTM and ANQGSEA. CDR3 residues: CSVVETGAYYNEQFF. The CDR3, as DNA: TGCAGCGTTGTGGAAACGGGAGCCTACTACAATGAGCAGTTCTTC.

The chain uses TRBV10-3 and TRBJ2-3; 10 nucleotides agree with TRBD2. Germline V CDR1 and CDR2: ENHRY, SYGVKD. The CDR3 consists of 16 residues. V was pared by 3 bases and J by 5 bases, with 8 bases of the junction left unmatched. CDR3 DNA: TGTGCCATCAGTGATCCTACTAGCGGGACGGTAGATACGCAGTATTTT. The encoded protein is CAISDPTSGTVDTQYF.

This clonotype was picked up a small number of times. The rearrangement uses TRBV12-3 or TRBV12-4 and TRBJ1-5; possible D gene TRBD1, 5 bases. Trimming stripped 6 bases from V and 0 bases from J, with 12 bases between. There are 15 residues in the CDR3. CDR3 sequence: CASRLGGDSNQPQHF. DNA for the CDR3: TGTGCCAGCAGATTGGGGGGTGATAGCAATCAGCCCCAGCATTTT.